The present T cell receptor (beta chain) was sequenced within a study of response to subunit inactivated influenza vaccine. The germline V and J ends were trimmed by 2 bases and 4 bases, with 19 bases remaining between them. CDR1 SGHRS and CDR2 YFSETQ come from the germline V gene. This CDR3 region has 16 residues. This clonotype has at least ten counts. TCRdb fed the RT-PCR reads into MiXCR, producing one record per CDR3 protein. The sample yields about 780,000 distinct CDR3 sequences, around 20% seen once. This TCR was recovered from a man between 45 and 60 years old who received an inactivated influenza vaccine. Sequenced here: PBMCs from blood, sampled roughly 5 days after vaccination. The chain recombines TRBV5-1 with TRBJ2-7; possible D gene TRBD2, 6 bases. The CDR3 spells CASSLEDVPGVYEQYF. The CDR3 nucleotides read TGCGCCAGCAGCTTAGAGGACGTCCCGGGGGTGTACGAGCAGTACTTC.